What follows describes a single T cell receptor (beta chain). Treatment indicated: 15 to 20 received Ad26.COV2.S at low or high dose, single or two shots; roughly 5 received placebo; per-sample allocation not given. Samples were taken on day 63 after the first vaccine or placebo injection. Using immunoSEQ multiplex PCR, the repertoire was profiled, and TCRdb retains in-frame clones only, with some absent. The sample contains about 350,000 clones, about 85% of which appear only once. This sample was taken from a study of Ad26.COV2.S vaccination and SARS-CoV-2 variants. Trimming at V came to 4 bases and at J to 14 bases, leaving 17 bases not matched to a gene. The V gene's germline CDR1 is SGHRS and CDR2 YFSETQ. The length of the CDR3 is 15 residues.

The starting material was peripheral blood, obtained in a trial of Ad26.COV2.S vaccine versus placebo. The rearrangement joins TRBV5-1 to TRBJ1-2; the match to TRBD1 covers 10 bases. The sequence was collected from a person aged 18-65 years who received the Ad26.COV2.S COVID-19 vaccine or a placebo. The CDR3 region is CASSPGDLGQGNVTF. The CDR3 bases are TGCGCCAGCAGCCCCGGGGACTTGGGACAGGGGAATGTAACCTTC.